This TCR beta chain stems from a study of Tregs in tolerant kidney transplant recipients. Study observations and caveats: Biological reproducibility was not directly addressed, but technical replication error appeared minimal.

The assay was immunoSEQ multiplex PCR, and TCRdb's table has in-frame clones only and misses some. The sample lists over 50,000 clones, around 83% seen once, with more than 4% in the top ten. As regards this clone: The antigen is unknown.

With 6 bases clipped from V and 4 bases from J, the junction kept 3 bases outside the gene matches. Germline V gene data show CDR1 as SGHTA and CDR2 as FQGNSA. CDR3 length: 12 residues. This TCR was recovered from a human donor in good health. The chain carries TRBV7-2 and TRBJ2-7; 7 nucleotides align to TRBD2. The specimen was CD4+ T cells from blood. The CDR3 loop reads CASSYSGYEQYF. As DNA, the CDR3 is TGTGCCAGCAGTTATAGCGGGTACGAGCAGTACTTC.